Below are 18 T cell receptor beta chains sequenced from a single sample in a study of sequential checkpoint blockade in melanoma. As to treatment: randomized to nivolumab then ipilimumab (arm A) or the reverse (arm B). TCRdb keeps only in-frame clones here, not all; method: immunoSEQ multiplex PCR. This sample has about 28,000 clones, with around 90% found just once. The input for sequencing was CD8+ T cells sorted from blood (inferred from file names), taken from a patient given nivolumab and ipilimumab in sequence. The receptors were sampled from a human donor with melanoma.

The chain links TRBV4-1 to TRBJ2-2, with D possibly matching TRBD2 (6 bases). The V and J ends lost 1 base and 0 bases respectively, with 15 bases between them. The V gene's germline CDR1 is MGHRA and CDR2 YSYEKL. This CDR3 spans 18 amino acids. The CDR3 bases are TGCGCCAGCAGCCAAGTGGGGTCCGGGGGTCCGAACACCGGGGAGCTGTTTTTT. Its translation is CASSQVGSGGPNTGELFF.

The CDR3 region is CASSQAGLSYEQYV. CDR3 sequence (DNA): TGTGCCAGCAGTCAAGCGGGCCTTTCCTACGAGCAGTACGTC. The rearrangement links TRBV6-6 to TRBJ2-7, with D possibly being TRBD2 (6 bases). Trimming took 5 bases from V and 1 from J, leaving 12 bases between them. This CDR3 is built from 14 residues. Germline CDR1 and CDR2: MNHNY and SVGAGI (reference sequence).

The CDR3 loop reads CASSLGGGVLLEQYV. In nucleotides, the CDR3 is TGTGCCAGCAGCTTGGGAGGGGGGGTACTCCTCGAGCAGTACGTC. The chain is built from TRBV5-6 and TRBJ2-7; a possible D gene is TRBD2 (7 bases). CDR3 length: 15 residues. The germline V gene encodes CDR1 SGHDT and CDR2 YYEEEE. V was trimmed by 0 bases and J by 6 bases, leaving 16 bases between them.

V and J are TRBV5-1 and TRBJ1-1, with D possibly matching TRBD1 (5 bases). Germline assignment: CDR1 SGHRS and CDR2 YFSETQ. Trimming shortened V by 3 bases and J by 11 bases, and 20 bases separated the two germline ends. The CDR3 runs 14 residues. The CDR3 bases are TGCGCCAGCAGCTCCGGGGTAGGTGGGACTGGGGCTTTCTTT. It translates to CASSSGVGGTGAFF.

The rearrangement joins TRBV5-6 to TRBJ1-1; D remains ambiguous. The CDR3 contains 15 residues. Per the germline V gene, CDR1 is SGHDT and CDR2 is YYEEEE. V was clipped by 2 bases and J by 3 bases, with 14 bases between them. The CDR3 DNA follows: TGTGCCAGCAGCTTTAGGCCAGGATCGCACACTGAAGCTTTCTTT. This gives the protein CASSFRPGSHTEAFF.

This clone came up once. The chain is built from TRBV5-8 and TRBJ2-5; 12 nucleotides line up with TRBD1. This CDR3 has 15 amino acids. Germline V gene lookup returns CDR1 SGHTS and CDR2 YDEGEE. V was clipped by 5 bases and J by 5 bases; unmatched bases: 7. CDR3 DNA sequence: TGTGCCAGCAGTCCCGGGACAGGGGGCAGGGAGACCCAGTACTTC. Protein: CASSPGTGGRETQYF.

The J gene is TRBJ1-1, the V gene TRBV7-2; D perhaps matches TRBD1 (6 bases). The CDR3 sequence is 16 residues long. Germline-derived CDR1 and CDR2 are SGHTA and FQGNSA. V gave up 1 base and J gave up 4 bases, with 16 bases separating them. CDR3 in amino acids: CASSLGGGARGTEAFF. The DNA for the CDR3 is TGTGCCAGCAGCTTAGGTGGGGGCGCCAGGGGCACTGAAGCTTTCTTT.

V gene TRBV27 combines with J gene TRBJ2-3; TRBD2 is a possible D gene (5 bases). The CDR3 sequence is 12 residues long. The V gene lost 0 bases and the J gene lost 9 bases, with 7 bases spanning the gap. Looked up from germline, CDR1 is MNHEY and CDR2 is SMNVEV (reference sequence). CDR3 in DNA: TGTGCCAGCAGTTTATCGCGGAGGACGCAGTATTTT. It codes for CASSLSRRTQYF.

To note about this clone: Other DNA sequences of this sample code for an identical CDR3. CDR3 region: CASSLVPGRETGANVLTF. CDR3 nucleotides: TGTGCCAGCAGCTTAGTTCCGGGCAGGGAAACTGGGGCCAACGTCCTGACTTTC. The chain is built from TRBV7-6 and TRBJ2-6, with D maybe TRBD1 (5 bases). This CDR3 spans 18 amino acids. Germline V gene sequence: CDR1 SGHVS, CDR2 FNYEAQ. Trimming stripped 1 base from V and 2 bases from J, with 15 bases between. Drawing the rest from reference TRBV7-6 and TRBJ2-6, the complete variable domain is GAGVSQSPRYKVTKRGQDVALRCDPISGHVSLYWYRQALGQGPEFLTYFNYEAQQDKSGLPNDRFSAERPEGSISTLTIQRTEQRDSAMYRCASSLVPGRETGANVLTFGAGSRLTVL.

This rearrangement joins TRBV5-8 to TRBJ2-5; D is possibly TRBD2 (5 bases). Germline V gives CDR1 SGHTS, CDR2 YDEGEE. V was trimmed by 4 bases and J by 0 bases, leaving 16 bases between them. CDR3 length: 16 residues. Written as DNA, the CDR3 is TGTGCCAGCAGCCACCTCCTGGCGGGTGACCAAGAGACCCAGTACTTC. As protein: CASSHLLAGDQETQYF.

The chain couples TRBV4-1 to TRBJ1-1; 8 bases agree with TRBD1. The CDR3 spans 18 residues. Germline V gives CDR1 MGHRA, CDR2 YSYEKL. V shed 2 bases, J shed 0 bases, and the junction held 11 bases outside the gene matches. In nucleotides, the CDR3 is TGCGCCAGCAGCCAAATTGGGACAGGACGGTCAATGAACACTGAAGCTTTCTTT. Its translation: CASSQIGTGRSMNTEAFF.

The chain has TRBV9 and TRBJ2-3; TRBD2 agrees at 7 bases. Trimming removed 3 bases from V and 3 bases from J; junction bases left unmatched: 13. CDR1 is SGDLS, CDR2 YYNGEE, per germline. The CDR3 runs to 17 residues. CDR3 protein: CASSESGGGGGTDTQYF. In DNA form, the CDR3 reads TGTGCCAGCAGCGAGAGTGGCGGGGGAGGAGGAACAGATACGCAGTATTTT.

V is TRBV15 and J is TRBJ2-7; no clear D. Germline CDR1 LNHNV, CDR2 YYDKDF (reference sequence). The CDR3 length is 13 residues. The germline V and J ends were trimmed by 3 bases and 6 bases, with 12 bases remaining between them. CDR3 amino acids: CATSSPTLAEQYF. CDR3 in DNA: TGTGCCACCAGCAGCCCTACATTAGCCGAGCAGTACTTC.

The J gene is TRBJ2-3, the V gene TRBV11-2; 9 bases fit TRBD1. CDR1 is SGHAT and CDR2 is FQNNGV in the germline V gene. The CDR3 runs 14 residues. The junction had 7 bases not matched to a gene; V was cut back by 4 bases and J by 8 bases. In DNA form, the CDR3 reads TGTGCCAGCAGCTACGGGACAGGGCCCCCTACGCAGTATTTT. It encodes CASSYGTGPPTQYF.

V usage is TRBV15 and J usage is TRBJ1-2; maybe TRBD1 (5 bases). V was shortened by 5 bases and J by 5 bases, with 18 bases between the two germline ends. The CDR3 extends over 15 amino acids. Germline CDR1 and CDR2: LNHNV and YYDKDF (reference sequence). In DNA, the CDR3 is TGTGCCACCAGCCGGACACCCAGGGATCGGTATGGCTACACCTTC. Amino acid sequence: CATSRTPRDRYGYTF.

The chain combines TRBV7-3 with TRBJ2-1, with a weak D call TRBD1 (6 bases). Germline lookup yields CDR1 SGHTA and CDR2 FQGTGA. The CDR3 is 16 amino acids. V lost 0 bases, J lost 4 bases, and 13 bases lay in between. CDR3 DNA sequence: TGTGCCAGCAGCTTAACGGGGACATCTCCTTACAATGAGCAGTTCTTC. This codes for CASSLTGTSPYNEQFF.

V and J are TRBV28 and TRBJ1-1; D is ambiguous. The CDR3 extends over 13 amino acids. Germline V gene lookup returns CDR1 MDHEN and CDR2 SYDVKM. Trimming took 6 bases from V and 3 from J, leaving 11 bases between them. In DNA, the CDR3 is TGTGCCAGCAGCCTCGGGAGGTACACTGAAGCTTTCTTT. This gives the protein CASSLGRYTEAFF.

The chain has TRBV13 and TRBJ2-2; 14 bases line up with TRBD2. In germline, CDR1 is PRHDT, CDR2 FYEKMQ (reference sequence). The V gene end was trimmed by 4 bases and the J gene end by 6 bases; junction bases not matched to a gene: 4. This CDR3 comprises 16 residues. CDR3 in amino acids: CASSSRLAGGPGELFF. Here the CDR3 DNA reads TGTGCCAGCAGCTCTAGACTAGCGGGAGGGCCCGGGGAGCTGTTTTTT.